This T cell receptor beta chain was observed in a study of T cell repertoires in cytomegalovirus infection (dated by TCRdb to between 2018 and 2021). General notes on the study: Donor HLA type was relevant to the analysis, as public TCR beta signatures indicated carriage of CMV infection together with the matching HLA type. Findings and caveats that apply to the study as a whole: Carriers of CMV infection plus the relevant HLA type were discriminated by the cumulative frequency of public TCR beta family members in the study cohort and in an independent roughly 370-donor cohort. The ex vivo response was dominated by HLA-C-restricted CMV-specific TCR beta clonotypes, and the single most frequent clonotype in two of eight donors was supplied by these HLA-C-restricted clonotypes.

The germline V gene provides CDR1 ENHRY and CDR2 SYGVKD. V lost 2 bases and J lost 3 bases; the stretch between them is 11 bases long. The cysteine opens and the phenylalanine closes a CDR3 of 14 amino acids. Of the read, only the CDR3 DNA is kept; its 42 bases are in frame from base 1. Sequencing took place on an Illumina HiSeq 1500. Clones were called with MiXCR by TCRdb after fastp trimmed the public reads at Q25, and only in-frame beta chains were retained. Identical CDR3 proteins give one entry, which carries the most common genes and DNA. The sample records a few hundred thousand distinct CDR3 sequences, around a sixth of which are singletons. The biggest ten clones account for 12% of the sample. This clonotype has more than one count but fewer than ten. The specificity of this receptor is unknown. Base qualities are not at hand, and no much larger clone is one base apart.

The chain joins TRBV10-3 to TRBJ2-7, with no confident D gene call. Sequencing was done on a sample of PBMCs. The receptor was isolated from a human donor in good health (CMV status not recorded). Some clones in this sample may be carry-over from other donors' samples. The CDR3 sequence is CAISEQVGNYEQYF. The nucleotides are TGTGCCATCAGTGAGCAGGTGGGAAACTACGAGCAGTACTTC.